The entry below gives a single TCR beta chain sequence along with its context. The J segment lost 0 bases and the V segment lost 7 bases, leaving 7 bases of the junction unmatched. The CDR3 has 17 amino acids. Germline V gives CDR1 MDHEN, CDR2 SYDVKM. This sample was taken from a study of shared clonotypes between healthy human individuals. Sequencing used immunoSEQ multiplex PCR; TCRdb keeps in-frame clones, though not all of them. The sample holds about 1 million clones, approximately 72% seen once. The genes are TRBV28 and TRBJ2-6; 9 positions agree with TRBD1. This receptor was obtained from a man in his late teens or twenties in good health. What was sequenced was memory CD4+ T cells sorted from blood. Subset here: CD45RA-negative fraction. The CDR3 protein is CASTRQGGLSGANVLTF. CDR3 DNA sequence: TGTGCCAGCACCAGACAGGGGGGACTCTCTGGGGCCAACGTCCTGACTTTC.